The rows below give T cell receptor beta chains drawn from one sample of a study of OX40 agonist ivuxolimab in advanced cancers. Sequencing was performed with immunoSEQ multiplex PCR; in TCRdb, only in-frame clones are kept and a portion is missing. The table includes about 77,000 clones, roughly 91% detected once. The sequencing here drew on CD4+ or CD8+ T cells sorted from blood, taken in a trial of the OX40 agonist ivuxolimab. Source of these receptors: an adult with an advanced solid tumor such as melanoma, head and neck, liver or kidney cancer. Each CDR3 is given with its conserved first and last residue. Each record gives: clone size, CDR3 length, J gene, V gene, D gene, CDR3 DNA, CDR3 protein. A D gene is named only where the DNA matches it firmly. Size tells how often a clone was seen (once, few, many) or the class of an expanded clone, and some rows leave it out.

clone size: -; CDR3 length: 16; J gene: TRBJ2-7; V gene: TRBV28; D gene: -; CDR3 DNA: TGTGCCAGCAGTTTAAAATTAGGGCAGGGGAACTACGAGCAGTACTTC; CDR3 protein: CASSLKLGQGNYEQYF
clone size: few; CDR3 length: 14; J gene: TRBJ1-4; V gene: TRBV5-8; D gene: -; CDR3 DNA: TGTGCCAGCAGTCCCGGCAGGGCAACTGAAAAACTGTTTTTT; CDR3 protein: CASSPGRATEKLFF
clone size: -; CDR3 length: 13; J gene: TRBJ1-1; V gene: TRBV14; D gene: -; CDR3 DNA: TGTGCCAGCAGCCCTTCGAGGGGCACTGAAGCTTTCTTT; CDR3 protein: CASSPSRGTEAFF
clone size: -; CDR3 length: 18; J gene: TRBJ2-3; V gene: TRBV4-2; D gene: -; CDR3 DNA: TGTGCCAGCAGCCAAGCAGGGGGGGGGCTTGGGTTCTCAGATACGCAGTATTTT; CDR3 protein: CASSQAGGGLGFSDTQYF
clone size: -; CDR3 length: 14; J gene: TRBJ1-1; V gene: TRBV6-1; D gene: -; CDR3 DNA: TGTGCCAGCAGTCTCCTCAACCGCAACACTGAAGCTTTCTTT; CDR3 protein: CASSLLNRNTEAFF
clone size: -; CDR3 length: 14; J gene: TRBJ2-1; V gene: TRBV7-2; D gene: -; CDR3 DNA: TGTGCCAGCAGCTTACAGGGAAGCGAGAATGAGCAGTTCTTC; CDR3 protein: CASSLQGSENEQFF
clone size: -; CDR3 length: 13; J gene: TRBJ2-7; V gene: TRBV18; D gene: -; CDR3 DNA: TGTGCCAGCTCACCAGGGGCCAACTCCGAGCAGTACTTC; CDR3 protein: CASSPGANSEQYF
clone size: once; CDR3 length: 15; J gene: TRBJ2-1; V gene: TRBV14; D gene: -; CDR3 DNA: TGTGCCAGCAGCTTGGTGCTAGCGTTCTACAATGAGCAGTTCTTC; CDR3 protein: CASSLVLAFYNEQFF
clone size: once; CDR3 length: 15; J gene: TRBJ2-7; V gene: TRBV6-5; D gene: -; CDR3 DNA: TGTGCCAGCAGACGGGGCAGGGTCGGGCTCTACGAGCAGTACTTC; CDR3 protein: CASRRGRVGLYEQYF
clone size: -; CDR3 length: 17; J gene: TRBJ2-6; V gene: TRBV19; D gene: -; CDR3 DNA: TGTGCCAGTAGTATTACGAGCATCCGCTCTGGGGCCAACGTCCTGACTTTC; CDR3 protein: CASSITSIRSGANVLTF
clone size: -; CDR3 length: 12; J gene: TRBJ1-1; V gene: TRBV10-2; D gene: -; CDR3 DNA: TGCGCCAGCAGTAGGTCCCGCGCTGAAGCTTTCTTT; CDR3 protein: CASSRSRAEAFF
clone size: -; CDR3 length: 14; J gene: TRBJ1-6; V gene: TRBV28; D gene: -; CDR3 DNA: TGTGCCAGCAGTTCGACAGGAGAAAATTCACCCCTCCACTTT; CDR3 protein: CASSSTGENSPLHF
clone size: -; CDR3 length: 12; J gene: TRBJ1-5; V gene: TRBV7-7; D gene: TRBD1; CDR3 DNA: TGTGCTAGGGGGACAGGCAATCAGCCCCAGCATTTT; CDR3 protein: CARGTGNQPQHF
clone size: -; CDR3 length: 15; J gene: TRBJ2-5; V gene: TRBV7-9; D gene: -; CDR3 DNA: TGTGCCAGCAGCTTAGTAAGTGGAAGACAAGAGACCCAGTACTTC; CDR3 protein: CASSLVSGRQETQYF
clone size: once; CDR3 length: 18; J gene: TRBJ2-3; V gene: TRBV18; D gene: TRBD2; CDR3 DNA: TGTGCCAGCTCATCCGAAACCCCGACTAGCGGGGGGCCCGGTACGCAGTATTTT; CDR3 protein: CASSSETPTSGGPGTQYF
clone size: -; CDR3 length: 14; J gene: TRBJ2-7; V gene: TRBV7-9; D gene: TRBD2; CDR3 DNA: TGTGCCAGCAGCAGTAGCGGGAGCTCCTACGAGCAGTACTTC; CDR3 protein: CASSSSGSSYEQYF